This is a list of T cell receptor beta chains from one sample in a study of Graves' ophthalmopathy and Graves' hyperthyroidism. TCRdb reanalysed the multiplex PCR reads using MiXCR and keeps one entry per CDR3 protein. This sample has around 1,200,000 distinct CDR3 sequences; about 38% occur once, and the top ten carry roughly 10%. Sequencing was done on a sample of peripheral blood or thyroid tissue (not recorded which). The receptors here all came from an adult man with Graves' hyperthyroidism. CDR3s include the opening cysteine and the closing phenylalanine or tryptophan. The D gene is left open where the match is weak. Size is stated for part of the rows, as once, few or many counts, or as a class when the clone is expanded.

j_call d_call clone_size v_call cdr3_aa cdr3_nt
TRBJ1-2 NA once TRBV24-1 CASSRAAREEGYTF TGTGCCAGCAGCCGCGCTGCCCGGGAAGAGGGCTACACCTTC
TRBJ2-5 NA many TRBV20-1 CSARDLSLRQETQYF TGCAGTGCTAGAGATTTAAGCCTACGCCAAGAGACCCAGTACTTC
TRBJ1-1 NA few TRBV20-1 CSAPPGGLEAFF TGCAGTGCTCCCCCGGGGGGCCTAGAAGCTTTCTTT
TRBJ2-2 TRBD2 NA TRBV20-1 CSARVAGGGTGELSW TGCAGTGCTAGAGTAGCGGGAGGTGGGACCGGGGAGCTGTCTTGG
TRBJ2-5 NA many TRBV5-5 CASSLALTVRETQYF TGTGCCAGCAGCTTGGCTCTGACAGTGAGAGAGACCCAGTACTTC
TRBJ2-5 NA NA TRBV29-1 CSVVSGETQYF TGCAGCGTTGTGTCTGGAGAGACCCAGTACTTC
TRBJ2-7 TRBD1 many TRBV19 CASSDRGGSYEQYF TGTGCCAGTAGCGACAGGGGGGGGTCCTACGAGCAGTACTTC
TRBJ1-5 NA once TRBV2 CARAGRGYSNQPQHF TGTGCTAGAGCCGGCAGGGGCTATAGCAATCAGCCCCAGCATTTT
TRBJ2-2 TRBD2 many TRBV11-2 CASSSAGAGELFF TGTGCCAGCAGCTCGGCGGGGGCCGGGGAGCTGTTTTTT
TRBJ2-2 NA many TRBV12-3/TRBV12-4 CASSSRVSGELFF TGTGCCAGCAGCTCCAGGGTCTCCGGGGAGCTGTTTTTT
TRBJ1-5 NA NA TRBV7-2 CASSLLGRYSNQPQHF TGTGCCAGCAGCTTACTTGGAAGGTATAGCAATCAGCCCCAGCATTTT
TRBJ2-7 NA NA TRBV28 CASSLRSWDEQYF TGTGCCAGCAGTTTAAGGTCCTGGGACGAGCAGTACTTC
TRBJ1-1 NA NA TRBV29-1 CSTDYGNTEAFF TGCAGCACGGATTATGGGAACACTGAAGCTTTCTTT
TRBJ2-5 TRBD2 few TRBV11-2 CASSLDQPGLAGPRETQYF TGTGCCAGCAGCTTAGATCAGCCCGGACTAGCGGGGCCCCGGGAGACCCAGTACTTC
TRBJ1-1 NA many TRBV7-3 CASSVHENTEAFF TGTGCCAGCAGCGTACATGAGAACACTGAAGCTTTCTTT
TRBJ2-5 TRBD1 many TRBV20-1 CSTGGAETQYF TGCAGCACAGGGGGCGCAGAGACCCAGTACTTC
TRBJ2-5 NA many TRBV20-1 CSARRPSLRETQYF TGCAGTGCTAGACGTCCTAGTCTAAGGGAGACCCAGTACTTC
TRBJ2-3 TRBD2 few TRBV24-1 CATSDPRLAGTQYF TGTGCCACCAGTGATCCTCGACTAGCGGGAACGCAGTATTTT
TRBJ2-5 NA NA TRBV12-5 CASGLGASRETQYF TGTGCTAGTGGTTTGGGAGCTTCAAGAGAGACCCAGTACTTC
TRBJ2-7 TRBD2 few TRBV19 CASSFQREFAYEQYF TGTGCCAGCAGTTTTCAGCGGGAGTTCGCCTACGAGCAGTACTTC
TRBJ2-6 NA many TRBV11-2 CASSYRGRQDLSGANVLTF TGTGCCAGCAGTTACCGAGGTCGCCAGGACCTCTCTGGGGCCAACGTCCTGACTTTC
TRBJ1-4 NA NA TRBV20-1 CSARLGKKLFF TGCAGTGCCCGACTAGGGAAGAAACTGTTTTTT
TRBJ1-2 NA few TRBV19 CASSSFSRIFYGYTF TGTGCCAGTAGTAGCTTCTCGCGGATCTTTTATGGCTACACCTTC
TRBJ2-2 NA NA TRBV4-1 CASARGGELFF TGCGCCAGCGCCCGAGGCGGGGAGCTGTTTTTT
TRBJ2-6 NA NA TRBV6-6 CASSLLRPSGANVLTF TGTGCCAGCAGTTTACTACGGCCCTCTGGGGCCAACGTCCTGACTTTC
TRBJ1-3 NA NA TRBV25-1 CASVGWLGNTIYF TGTGCCAGCGTAGGGTGGCTGGGAAACACCATATATTTT
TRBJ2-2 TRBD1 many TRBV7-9 CASSHGQANTGELFF TGTGCCAGCAGCCATGGACAGGCGAACACCGGGGAGCTGTTTTTT
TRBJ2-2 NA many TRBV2 CASSGTENTGELFF TGTGCCAGCAGTGGGACAGAGAACACCGGGGAGCTGTTTTTT
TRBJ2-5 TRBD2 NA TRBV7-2 CASSLNEVAGREETQYF TGTGCCAGCAGCTTAAACGAGGTTGCAGGGAGGGAAGAGACCCAGTACTTC
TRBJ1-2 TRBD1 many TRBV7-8 CASSHAPGGGGYTF TGTGCCAGCAGCCACGCCCCAGGGGGAGGCGGCTACACCTTC
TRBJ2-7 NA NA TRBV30 CAWRLRQRRVFHEQYF TGTGCCTGGAGGTTAAGACAGCGGAGGGTTTTCCACGAGCAGTACTTC
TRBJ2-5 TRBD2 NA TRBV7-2 CASSLSGGAQYF TGTGCCAGCAGCTTGAGCGGGGGGGCCCAGTACTTC
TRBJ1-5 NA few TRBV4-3 CASSQETGADNQPQHF TGCGCCAGCAGCCAAGAAACGGGGGCGGACAATCAGCCCCAGCATTTT
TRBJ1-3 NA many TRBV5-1 CASSLEGYGSGNTIYF TGCGCCAGCAGCTTGGAAGGGTATGGCTCTGGAAACACCATATATTTT
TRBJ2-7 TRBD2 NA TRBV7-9 CASSPWGTSGSVTYEQYF TGTGCCAGCAGTCCCTGGGGTACTAGCGGGAGTGTAACCTACGAGCAGTACTTC
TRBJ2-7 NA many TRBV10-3 CAISPGRHSYEQYF TGTGCCATCAGCCCCGGGCGACACTCCTACGAGCAGTACTTC
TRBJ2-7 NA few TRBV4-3 CASSQGGVGEQYF TGCGCCAGCAGCCAAGGGGGCGTCGGCGAGCAGTACTTC
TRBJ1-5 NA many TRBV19 CASSPDLLDQPQHF TGTGCCAGTAGCCCGGACCTCCTGGATCAGCCCCAGCATTTT
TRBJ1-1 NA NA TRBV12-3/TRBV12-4 CASSFTRGYTEAFF TGTGCCAGCAGCTTTACAAGGGGGTACACTGAAGCTTTCTTT